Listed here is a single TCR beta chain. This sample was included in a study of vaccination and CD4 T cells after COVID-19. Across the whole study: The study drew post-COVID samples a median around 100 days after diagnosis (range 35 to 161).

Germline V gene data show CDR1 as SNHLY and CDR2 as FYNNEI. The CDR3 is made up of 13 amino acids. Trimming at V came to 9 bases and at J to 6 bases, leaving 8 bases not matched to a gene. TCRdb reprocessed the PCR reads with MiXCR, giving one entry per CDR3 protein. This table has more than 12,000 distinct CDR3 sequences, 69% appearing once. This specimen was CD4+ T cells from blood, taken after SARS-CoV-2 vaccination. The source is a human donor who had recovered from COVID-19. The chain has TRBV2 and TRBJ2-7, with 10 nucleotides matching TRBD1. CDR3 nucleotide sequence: TGTGCCAGTGCCGGGACAGGGGATGTCGAGCAGTACTTC. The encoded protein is CASAGTGDVEQYF.